The 19 T cell receptor beta chains below come from one sample, sequenced in a study of T cells in Graves' hyperthyroidism and ophthalmopathy. The TCR beta CDR3 regions underwent amplification using RNA transcripts as the source. With the HTBI primer set, the TCR CDR3 went through a first round of RT-PCR. TCRdb itself ran the multiplex PCR reads through MiXCR, one entry per CDR3 protein. Found here are about 420,000 distinct CDR3 sequences, about an eighth of them singletons; the top ten hold about 5%. The specimen was blood. The source is a woman younger than 35 with Graves' hyperthyroidism.

This clonotype was seen a handful of times. The chain employs TRBV14 and TRBJ2-6; the D is unclear. Deletions cut 0 bases from V and 3 bases from J, with 9 bases between. Per the germline V gene, CDR1 is SGHDN and CDR2 is FVKESK. The CDR3 runs 16 residues. CDR3 sequence (DNA): TGTGCCAGCAGCCAAGATAAGGTTTATGGGGCCAACGTCCTGACTTTC. It specifies CASSQDKVYGANVLTF.

Ten or more counts support this clonotype. CDR3 sequence reads: CASSLPTDHSYEQYF. In DNA, the CDR3 is TGTGCCAGCTCCCTCCCAACAGACCATTCCTACGAGCAGTACTTC. This chain links TRBV28 with TRBJ2-7; D gene uncertain. The CDR3 is made up of 15 amino acids. V lost 8 bases to trimming and J lost 1 base, with 18 bases between them. The germline gives CDR1 MDHEN, CDR2 SYDVKM.

The rearrangement links TRBV25-1 to TRBJ1-4, with TRBD1 identical over 7 bases. This CDR3 is built from 12 residues. V trimming: 6 bases; J trimming: 8 bases; junction bases outside the gene matches: 3. CDR1 and CDR2 from the germline V gene are MGHDK and SYGVNS. The CDR3 loop is CASRQGEEKLFF. CDR3 coding DNA: TGTGCCAGCAGGCAGGGGGAGGAAAAACTGTTTTTT. The whole variable domain, remainder taken from reference TRBV25-1 and TRBJ1-4, is EADIYQTPRYLVIGTGKKITLECSQTMGHDKMYWYQQDPGMELHLIHYSYGVNSTEKGDLSSESTVSRIRTEHFPLTLESARPSHTSQYLCASRQGEEKLFFGSGTQLSVL.

V and J are TRBV11-2 and TRBJ2-1; maybe TRBD1 (5 bases). CDR1 is SGHAT, CDR2 FQNNGV, per germline. This CDR3 is built from 16 residues. V shed 2 bases and J shed 2 bases, with 13 bases lying between them. The DNA of the CDR3 is TGTGCCAGCAGCTTAACCCGGACAAATCCCTACAATGAGCAGTTCTTC. Translating it yields CASSLTRTNPYNEQFF.

This clonotype came up many times. The chain recombines TRBV29-1 with TRBJ2-2, with 10 bases aligning to TRBD2. J was trimmed by 7 bases and V by 7 bases; bases with no gene match: 9. Looked up from germline, CDR1 is SQVTM and CDR2 is ANQGSEA. This CDR3 comprises 14 residues. DNA for the CDR3: TGCAGCGCGGAAGGACTAGCGGCCGGCGGGGAGCTGTTTTTT. Translation gives CSAEGLAAGGELFF.

This clonotype was found many times. In DNA, the CDR3 is TGTGCCAGCAGTTTCAGGGAAGGCACTGAAGCTTTCTTT. This translates into CASSFREGTEAFF. The chain uses TRBV2 and TRBJ1-1; D is possibly TRBD1 (5 bases). Between the trimmed V and J ends, which lost 5 bases and 4 bases, there was a span of 11 bases. Looked up from germline, CDR1 is SNHLY and CDR2 is FYNNEI. CDR3 length: 13 amino acids.

Many counts were recorded for this clonotype. The chain joins TRBV20-1 to TRBJ2-7; 7 bases agree with TRBD1. The V gene end was trimmed by 0 bases and the J gene end by 2 bases; junction bases not matched to a gene: 7. The length of the CDR3 is 15 residues. Germline V gene sequence: CDR1 DFQATT, CDR2 SNEGSKA (reference sequence). The DNA for the CDR3 is TGCAGTGCTAGAGATCTTTTTGGACAGGCCTACGAGCAGTACTTC. It specifies CSARDLFGQAYEQYF.

In this sample, this clonotype turned up many times. The rearrangement uses TRBV27 and TRBJ1-5; D is ambiguous. The ends were cut back, 6 bases at V and 0 bases at J, with 9 bases in the middle. The CDR3 runs to 14 residues. Germline assignment: CDR1 MNHEY and CDR2 SMNVEV (reference sequence). The CDR3 DNA follows: TGTGCCAGCAGCTCAAGCATTAGCAATCAGCCCCAGCATTTT. It specifies CASSSSISNQPQHF.

This clonotype was seen many times. V gene TRBV11-2 combines with J gene TRBJ2-7, with TRBD1 matching over 8 bases. The CDR3 covers 16 residues. Germline values: CDR1 SGHAT, CDR2 FQNNGV. Trimming took 1 base from V and 6 from J; bases not matched to a gene: 11. The CDR3 loop is CASSLVPSRTGTEQYF. CDR3 DNA: TGTGCCAGCAGCTTAGTCCCGTCTAGGACAGGGACCGAGCAGTACTTC. The full variable domain, in which reference TRBV11-2 and TRBJ2-7 provide the parts outside the CDR3, is EAGVAQSPRYKIIEKRQSVAFWCNPISGHATLYWYQQILGQGPKLLIQFQNNGVVDDSQLPKDRFSAERLKGVDSTLKIQPAKLEDSAVYLCASSLVPSRTGTEQYFGPGTRLTVT.

The chain employs TRBV9 and TRBJ2-5; 11 bases line up with TRBD2. The CDR3 is made up of 15 amino acids. Germline V lookup: CDR1 SGDLS, CDR2 YYNGEE. Losses at the gene ends were 5 bases for V and 0 bases for J; bases not matched to a gene: 3. This CDR3 reads CASRAGLADQETQYF. CDR3 nucleotides: TGTGCCAGCAGAGCGGGACTAGCGGACCAAGAGACCCAGTACTTC.

The chain employs TRBV25-1 and TRBJ2-3, with TRBD2 matching over 11 bases. Per germline, CDR1 MGHDK and CDR2 SYGVNS. V shed 9 bases, J shed 2 bases, and the junction held 7 bases outside the gene matches. CDR3 length equals 15 residues. CDR3 residues: CARSGLAGSTDTQYF. The CDR3 DNA follows: TGTGCCAGAAGCGGACTAGCGGGTTCCACAGATACGCAGTATTTT.

This clonotype came up many times. CDR3 residues: CASSQWTQDYGYTF. In DNA form, the CDR3 reads TGCGCCAGCAGCCAATGGACCCAAGACTATGGCTACACCTTC. J is TRBJ1-2 and V is TRBV4-3; D is unresolved. V was trimmed by 2 bases and J by 3 bases, leaving 10 bases between them. Germline-derived CDR1 and CDR2 are LGHNA and YSLEER. The CDR3 is 14 amino acids.

This clonotype was found many times. The rearrangement uses TRBV28 and TRBJ2-7; 14 bases match TRBD2. CDR1 and CDR2 (germline): MDHEN, SYDVKM. V lost 5 bases, J lost 9 bases, and 3 bases stayed unmatched. CDR3 size: 13 residues. In DNA, the CDR3 is TGTGCCAGCAGTACGACTAGCGGGAGGGGGCAGTACTTC. This translates into CASSTTSGRGQYF. Full variable domain (rest looked up from reference TRBV28 and TRBJ2-7): DVKVTQSSRYLVKRTGEKVFLECVQDMDHENMFWYRQDPGLGLRLIYFSYDVKMKEKGDIPEGYSVSREKKERFSLILESASTNQTSMYLCASSTTSGRGQYFGPGTRLTVT.

This clonotype was seen repeatedly, ten times or more. The rearrangement links TRBV5-1 to TRBJ2-7, with TRBD1 matching 7 bases. The CDR3 has 15 residues. Germline lookup yields CDR1 SGHRS and CDR2 YFSETQ. V shed 4 bases and J 6 bases; nucleotides not matched to a gene: 13. In DNA form, the CDR3 reads TGCGCCAGCAGCGGCTTGGCAGGGGGAGTGGGCGAGCAGTACTTC. Translated, it gives CASSGLAGGVGEQYF. Complete variable domain (other parts from reference TRBV5-1 and TRBJ2-7): KAGVTQTPRYLIKTRGQQVTLSCSPISGHRSVSWYQQTPGQGLQFLFEYFSETQRNKGNFPGRFSGRQFSNSRSEMNVSTLELGDSALYLCASSGLAGGVGEQYFGPGTRLTVT.

This chain uses TRBV12-5 with TRBJ2-5, with TRBD1 as a possible D gene (5 bases). V lost 5 bases to trimming and J lost 3 bases, with 10 bases between them. This CDR3 spans 13 amino acids. Looked up from germline, CDR1 is LGHNT and CDR2 is FRNRAP. The CDR3 bases are TGTGCTAGTGGTCTGACAGAAGAAGAGACCCAGTACTTC. This codes for CASGLTEEETQYF.

This clonotype was recorded many times. The rearrangement links TRBV4-2 to TRBJ2-7; 12 bases align to TRBD2. There are 16 residues in the CDR3. V was pared by 3 bases and J by 3 bases, with 6 bases of the junction left unmatched. CDR1 is LGHNA and CDR2 is YNFKEQ in the germline V gene. The CDR3 here is CASSHASLAGGYEQYF. The CDR3 DNA sequence: TGTGCCAGCAGCCACGCGTCACTAGCGGGAGGCTACGAGCAGTACTTC.

This clonotype was found many times. This chain uses TRBV5-1 with TRBJ2-4, with TRBD2 identical over 11 bases. The CDR3 consists of 15 residues. CDR1 SGHRS and CDR2 YFSETQ come from the germline V gene. The ends lost 4 bases at V and 5 bases at J; junction bases unmatched: 5. The CDR3 bases are TGCGCCAGCAGCCGAGTAGCGGGAGGGGAAAACATTCAGTACTTC. Amino acids: CASSRVAGGENIQYF.

The chain joins TRBV6-5 to TRBJ1-5; D remains ambiguous. The CDR3 totals 13 residues. V was shortened by 3 bases and J by 4 bases, with 7 bases between the two germline ends. Germline values: CDR1 MNHEY, CDR2 SVGAGI. In nucleotides, the CDR3 is TGTGCCAGCAGTTATATCTTGAATCAGCCCCAGCATTTT. Its translation: CASSYILNQPQHF.

The chain has TRBV30 and TRBJ2-3; 7 bases are a match to TRBD1. V lost 3 bases, J lost 0 bases, and 3 bases stayed unmatched. The CDR3 extends over 14 amino acids. Germline lookup yields CDR1 GTSNPN and CDR2 SVGIG (reference sequence). CDR3 DNA sequence: TGTGCCTGGAGGGGGACAGTTAGCACAGATACGCAGTATTTT. Translated: CAWRGTVSTDTQYF.